This entry lists 26 T cell receptor beta chains sequenced from one sample in a study of post-analysis software for immune sequencing data. Findings of the study overall: With TRBV5-6, TRBV5-1 and TRBV20-1 included, several TRBV segments were more frequent in patients than in controls.

Which antigens these TCRs recognize remains unknown. cDNA libraries of TCR beta carried unique molecular identifiers. TCRdb re-derived calls from the PCR reads in MiXCR, one entry per CDR3 protein. The table has some 700,000 distinct CDR3 sequences, around 64% seen once. Sequencing input: blood. All receptors derive from a girl aged 2 to 9 with multiple sclerosis.

The chain has TRBV10-3 and TRBJ2-5; unclear D gene. CDR1 and CDR2 from the germline V gene are ENHRY and SYGVKD. The CDR3 sequence is 11 residues long. V dropped 4 bases and J dropped 5 bases, with 5 bases sitting between them. Here the CDR3 reads CAISARETQYF. The CDR3 DNA sequence: TGTGCCATCAGTGCTCGGGAGACCCAGTACTTC.

V usage is TRBV2 and J usage is TRBJ2-2; D not certain. CDR3 length: 12 residues. The ends were cut back, 2 bases at V and 11 bases at J, with 9 bases in the middle. CDR1 and CDR2 (germline): SNHLY, FYNNEI. The chain's CDR3 is CASSERRSELFF. DNA for the CDR3: TGTGCCAGCAGTGAACGCAGGTCTGAGCTGTTTTTT.

This sequence joins TRBV24-1 and TRBJ2-1; TRBD1 agrees at 8 bases. Trimming removed 9 bases from V and 8 bases from J; junction bases left unmatched: 8. The germline gives CDR1 KGHDR, CDR2 SFDVKD. The CDR3 loop spans 13 amino acids. As DNA, the CDR3 is TGTGCCACCGGGACAGGAGGAATGGATGAGCAGTTCTTC. Its translation: CATGTGGMDEQFF.

This clonotype has more than one count but fewer than ten. V usage is TRBV7-2 and J usage is TRBJ2-3; 8 bases map to TRBD2. CDR1 SGHTA and CDR2 FQGNSA come from the germline V gene. The CDR3 sequence is 15 residues long. Germline trimming cut 3 bases from V and 1 base from J; bases unmatched to any gene: 3. CDR3: CASSLVSGGTDTQYF. CDR3 nucleotides: TGTGCCAGCAGCTTGGTTAGCGGGGGCACAGATACGCAGTATTTT.

V is TRBV18 and J is TRBJ1-1; D is unresolved. V was cut by 5 bases and J by 3 bases, with 10 bases left in between. Germline CDR1 reads KGHSH; CDR2 reads LQKENI. The CDR3 spans 13 residues. The CDR3 DNA sequence: TGTGCCAGCTCATCCCAGAGGGACACTGAAGCTTTCTTT. This codes for CASSSQRDTEAFF.

The chain is built from TRBV12-3 or TRBV12-4 and TRBJ1-2; possible D gene TRBD1, 6 bases. V was cut by 6 bases and J by 8 bases, with 19 bases left in between. CDR3 length equals 14 residues. The CDR3 reads CASSFGGDIEGYTF. The CDR3 DNA reads as TGTGCCAGCAGCTTCGGCGGGGACATAGAAGGCTACACCTTC.

The rearrangement joins TRBV20-1 to TRBJ2-1; unclear D gene. CDR3 length equals 11 residues. Germline V gene data show CDR1 as DFQATT and CDR2 as SNEGSKA (reference sequence). The ends were cut back, 3 bases at V and 5 bases at J, with 5 bases in the middle. CDR3 nucleotides: TGCAGTGCTAGTAAAAACAATGAGCAGTTCTTC. Protein product: CSASKNNEQFF.

The chain links TRBV5-5 to TRBJ2-6; TRBD2 might be the D (6 bases). Germline CDR1 and CDR2: SGHKS and YYEKEE (reference sequence). The V end lost 6 bases, the J end lost 0 bases, and 16 bases lay between the germline ends. The CDR3 extends over 17 amino acids. CDR3 residues: CASTHSGTLSGANVLTF. CDR3 bases: TGTGCCAGCACACACTCAGGGACTCTCTCTGGGGCCAACGTCCTGACTTTC.

This clonotype showed up just a few times. The V gene is TRBV6-1, the J gene TRBJ2-5; 8 nucleotides line up with TRBD2. With 1 base clipped from V and 1 base from J, the junction kept 5 bases outside the gene matches. Germline CDR1 and CDR2: MNHNS and SASEGT. This CDR3 is built from 16 residues. The CDR3 bases are TGTGCCAGCAGTGAAGGCCAGCGGGGGCCCCAAGAGACCCAGTACTTC. Translation: CASSEGQRGPQETQYF.

The rearrangement joins TRBV6-2 or TRBV6-3 to TRBJ2-7, with 7 bases matching TRBD2. The CDR3 is 16 amino acids. Germline V gene lookup returns CDR1 MNHEY and CDR2 SVGEGT. Losses at the gene ends were 2 bases for V and 0 bases for J; bases not matched to a gene: 7. Here the CDR3 reads CASSYPLASASYEQYF. CDR3 sequence (DNA): TGTGCCAGCAGTTACCCACTAGCGAGTGCCTCCTACGAGCAGTACTTC.

The V gene is TRBV7-3, the J gene TRBJ2-5; D unclear. The CDR3 is 13 residues long. Germline V lookup: CDR1 SGHTA, CDR2 FQGTGA. V lost 5 bases and J 1 base, leaving 8 bases between the germline ends. CDR3 sequence reads: CASSPVPQETQYF. The CDR3 region has the DNA TGTGCCAGCAGCCCCGTTCCCCAAGAGACCCAGTACTTC.

The gene calls are TRBV6-6 and TRBJ1-5, with 11 positions matching TRBD1. The CDR3 sequence is 16 residues long. Germline lookup yields CDR1 MNHNY and CDR2 SVGAGI (reference sequence). J gave up 5 bases and V 5 bases, and 8 bases lay outside the gene matches. The CDR3 here is CASSHGTGGIYQPQHF. CDR3 in DNA: TGTGCCAGCAGTCACGGGACAGGGGGTATCTATCAGCCCCAGCATTTT.

The rearrangement uses TRBV3-1 and TRBJ1-2, with no clear D. The CDR3 runs to 14 residues. CDR1 and CDR2 (germline): LGHDT, YNNKEL (reference sequence). V was trimmed by 0 bases and J by 7 bases, leaving 12 bases between them. CDR3 sequence: CASSQDSKGTGYTF. CDR3 DNA sequence: TGTGCCAGCAGCCAAGATAGTAAAGGTACTGGCTACACCTTC.

In its sample, this clonotype was seen once. The chain employs TRBV6-6 and TRBJ2-3; no clear D. This CDR3 has 14 amino acids. Germline values: CDR1 MNHNY, CDR2 SVGAGI (reference sequence). Trimming shortened V by 2 bases and J by 0 bases, and 6 bases separated the two germline ends. Here the CDR3 DNA reads TGTGCCAGCAGTTACCCCGACAGCACAGATACGCAGTATTTT. Translation gives CASSYPDSTDTQYF.

This clonotype was counted between two and nine times. The V gene is TRBV20-1, the J gene TRBJ2-7; D is perhaps TRBD1 (6 bases). Trimming took off 1 base at V and 0 bases at J, with 16 bases between the two ends. The CDR3 length is 16 residues. CDR1 is DFQATT, CDR2 SNEGSKA, per germline (reference sequence). The CDR3 is CSARAAPGDGSYEQYF. DNA of the CDR3: TGCAGTGCTAGAGCCGCCCCAGGGGATGGCTCCTACGAGCAGTACTTC.

The J gene is TRBJ2-3, the V gene TRBV7-2; no definite D call. Germline CDR1 reads SGHTA; CDR2 reads FQGNSA. Trimming took 1 base from V and 0 from J, leaving 14 bases between them. The CDR3 runs 17 residues. The CDR3 reads CASSLDEGYPSTDTQYF. As DNA, the CDR3 is TGTGCCAGCAGCTTAGATGAAGGGTATCCCAGCACAGATACGCAGTATTTT.

The chain recombines TRBV18 with TRBJ2-1; D may correspond to TRBD1 or TRBD2 (5 bases each). The CDR3 is 16 amino acids. Trimming removed 1 base from V and 3 bases from J, with 13 bases in between. The germline V gene has CDR1 KGHSH and CDR2 LQKENI. The CDR3 region is CASSPHGTANYNEQFF. The CDR3, as DNA: TGTGCCAGCTCACCACACGGGACCGCGAACTACAATGAGCAGTTCTTC.

J is TRBJ2-4 and V is TRBV7-2; D is unclear. The better agreement between TRBJ2-5 and the DNA end casts doubt on the J call. The CDR3 is 12 amino acids. Germline CDR1 SGHTA, CDR2 FQGNSA. The DNA of the CDR3 is TGTGCCAGCAGCGTTATGGGGGAGACCCAGTACTTC. The encoded protein is CASSVMGETQYF.

This clonotype appeared a few times. The chain joins TRBV10-3 to TRBJ2-5, with D possibly matching TRBD2 (5 bases). Trimming took 0 bases from V and 5 from J, leaving 10 bases between them. The CDR3 runs to 14 residues. Looked up from germline, CDR1 is ENHRY and CDR2 is SYGVKD. As DNA, the CDR3 is TGTGCCATCAGTGAGTCGGGTACGGGGGAGACCCAGTACTTC. Its translation is CAISESGTGETQYF.

A few counts support this clonotype. The junction departs from the called germline gene at one end, perhaps through a read error. The J gene is TRBJ2-5, the V gene TRBV29-1; D possibly matches TRBD1 or TRBD2 (5 bases each). There are 14 residues in the CDR3. The germline V gene encodes CDR1 SQVTM and CDR2 ANQGSEA. Here the CDR3 reads CSVERDPGQGTQYF. CDR3 DNA: TGCAGCGTTGAAAGGGACCCCGGGCAAGGGACCCAGTACTTC.

This clonotype has only a few counts. This sequence joins TRBV9 and TRBJ2-1, with D possibly being TRBD1 or TRBD2 (6 bases each). The CDR3 is made up of 15 amino acids. The V and J ends lost 0 bases and 5 bases respectively, with 12 bases between them. Germline V gene data show CDR1 as SGDLS and CDR2 as YYNGEE. CDR3 amino acids: CASSVVGGPHNEQFF. The CDR3 DNA reads TGTGCCAGCAGCGTAGTTGGGGGGCCCCACAATGAGCAGTTCTTC.

The V and J genes are TRBV12-3 or TRBV12-4 and TRBJ2-4, with TRBD1 identical over 11 bases. With 3 bases clipped from V and 7 bases from J, the junction kept 5 bases outside the gene matches. CDR3 length: 15 amino acids. Here the CDR3 DNA reads TGTGCCAGCAGTTTCAGTGGACAGGGGGCGAACATTCAGTACTTC. Residues: CASSFSGQGANIQYF.

This clonotype was recorded a few times. In DNA form, the CDR3 reads TGTGCCTGGAGTGTTATAGGAACTAATGAGCAGTTCTTC. Translated, it gives CAWSVIGTNEQFF. The chain joins TRBV30 to TRBJ2-1; D gene unclear. Trimming cost V 0 bases and J 7 bases, with 10 bases left between them. CDR3 length: 13 residues. The germline gives CDR1 GTSNPN, CDR2 SVGIG (reference sequence).

The chain couples TRBV5-1 to TRBJ2-1, with D perhaps TRBD2 (7 bases). CDR1 is SGHRS, CDR2 YFSETQ, per germline. Trimming shortened V by 0 bases and J by 7 bases, and 14 bases separated the two germline ends. CDR3 length equals 15 residues. The CDR3 spells CASSLAGGGGNEQFF. CDR3 bases: TGCGCCAGCAGCTTGGCCGGGGGAGGGGGGAATGAGCAGTTCTTC. Full variable domain (remainder filled in from reference TRBV5-1 and TRBJ2-1): KAGVTQTPRYLIKTRGQQVTLSCSPISGHRSVSWYQQTPGQGLQFLFEYFSETQRNKGNFPGRFSGRQFSNSRSEMNVSTLELGDSALYLCASSLAGGGGNEQFFGPGTRLTVL.

CDR3 protein: CASSLVGAAEAFF. In DNA, the CDR3 is TGCGCCAGCAGCTTGGTGGGTGCGGCTGAAGCTTTCTTT. V and J are TRBV5-1 and TRBJ1-1; D remains unclear. CDR3 length: 13 amino acids. V lost 0 bases, J lost 6 bases, and 9 bases lay in between. In germline, CDR1 is SGHRS, CDR2 YFSETQ.

The table lists this clonotype with a few counts. The J gene is TRBJ2-3, the V gene TRBV7-2, with TRBD2 matching 14 bases. V trimming: 5 bases; J trimming: 10 bases; junction bases outside the gene matches: 11. Germline CDR1 and CDR2: SGHTA and FQGNSA. The CDR3 extends over 16 amino acids. CDR3 in amino acids: CASSLGGLAGDGAQYF. The CDR3 bases are TGTGCCAGCAGCCTCGGGGGACTAGCGGGAGACGGGGCGCAGTATTTT.